The text below deals with one TCR beta chain. Libraries of TCR beta came from iRepertoire HTBI primers plus Arm-PCR of CDR3 regions. One entry per CDR3 protein, called by TCRdb with MiXCR from the multiplex PCR reads. Of about 430,000 distinct CDR3 sequences listed, around 16% are singletons. Noted time point: newly diagnosed GD, antithyroid drugs for less than 3 months. TCR sequences were obtained from RNA taken from PBMCs. This CDR3 is built from 14 residues. With 4 bases removed from V and 7 bases from J, the gap between germline ends came to 18 bases. CDR1 and CDR2 from the germline V gene are SGHRS and YFSETQ. The data belong to a study of regulatory T cells in long-lasting Graves disease. The same data also went into a second study, on T cells in Graves' hyperthyroidism and ophthalmopathy. That report adds: The primer set for the first-round RT-PCR of the TCR CDR3 was HTBI. Most expanded thyroid clonotypes above 0.001 recurred in blood.

The receptor was derived from a woman aged 40 to 49 with Graves disease. This sample comprised peripheral blood mononuclear cells (PBMCs), obtained at new diagnosis, from a patient treated with antithyroid drugs. This chain links TRBV5-1 with TRBJ2-7, with a possible D match to TRBD2 (6 bases). CDR3 bases: TGCGCCAGCAGCCCAGGGACTTCCTCGGGGGAGCAGTACTTC. It is translated as CASSPGTSSGEQYF.